This TCR beta chain was found in a study (dated by TCRdb to about 2016). The cysteine opens and the phenylalanine closes a CDR3 of 14 amino acids. The kept DNA is CDR3 alone, 42 bases in frame from the first base. V gives up 7 bases and J gives up 3 bases, and the segment between their germline ends measures 16 bases. The germline V gene encodes CDR1 MNHEY and CDR2 SVGEGT. Library generation was performed with RT-PCR. The data were produced on an Illumina MiSeq. TCRdb applied fastp at Q25 and MiXCR to the public reads, then kept only in-frame beta chains. Every distinct CDR3 protein forms one entry, paired with its most common genes and DNA. Here the sample has around 700,000 distinct CDR3 sequences; 11% to 15% occur a single time. Together, the top ten hold roughly 3.9% of the sample. This clonotype came up a few times. The antigen this receptor binds is unknown. The sample holds no much larger clone one base away, and base qualities are not on file.

The sequenced material came from memory CD4+ T cells from blood. This receptor was taken from a female donor in good health, serving as a healthy control. Here the chain combines TRBV6-2 or TRBV6-3 and TRBJ2-7; 6 matching bases give a weak D call of TRBD2. The DNA sequence is as follows: TGTGCCAGCACCCCGGGACTTAAGTTCTACGAGCAGTACTTC. Translation gives CASTPGLKFYEQYF.